This T cell receptor beta chain was profiled in a study of a mutant IDH1 vaccine in newly diagnosed glioma. Sequencing was performed with immunoSEQ multiplex PCR; in TCRdb, only in-frame clones are kept and a portion is missing. The sample shows some 100,000 clones, around four fifths of them seen only once. Trimming pared 4 bases from V and 2 bases from J, leaving 16 bases between. The germline CDR1 and CDR2 sequences are SGHRS and YFSETQ. The CDR3 has 15 residues. Regarding time point: baseline, week 1 (first vaccination visit). Treatment described: pre-vaccination baseline after standard-of-care therapy.

This sequence joins TRBV5-1 and TRBJ2-7; tentatively, D is TRBD1 (5 bases). This receptor was obtained from a woman aged 50 to 60 with glioma. The material sequenced was PBMCs, taken from a glioma patient treated with radiotherapy, temozolomide or both. In DNA form, the CDR3 reads TGCGCCAGCAGCCCGAACTACGGACAAACCTACGAGCAGTACTTC. Protein product: CASSPNYGQTYEQYF.